The source of this T cell receptor (beta chain) is a study of chemoradiotherapy in HPV16-positive cancers. Libraries were prepared by immunoSEQ multiplex PCR; TCRdb keeps only in-frame clonotypes and omits some of them. The data show tens of thousands of clones, about 93% seen once. Study-wide findings and caveats: HPV-specific T cells were functionally defined from only a couple of HPV16-positive patients. In HPV16-positive patients, HPV-responsive T-cell expansion tracked better recurrence-free survival.

Note on this clone: Antigen unknown.

Germline V lookup: CDR1 MNHNY, CDR2 SVGAGI (reference sequence). CDR3 length equals 13 residues. The ends lost 7 bases at V and 11 bases at J; junction bases unmatched: 7. V and J are TRBV6-6 and TRBJ2-5; 13 positions match TRBD2. The clonotype comes from a human donor with HPV-associated anogenital cancer. The sample consisted of blood, taken from a patient who underwent chemoradiotherapy. CDR3 sequence: CASTSLAGGPQYF. Here the CDR3 DNA reads TGTGCCAGCACTTCACTAGCGGGGGGGCCTCAGTACTTC.